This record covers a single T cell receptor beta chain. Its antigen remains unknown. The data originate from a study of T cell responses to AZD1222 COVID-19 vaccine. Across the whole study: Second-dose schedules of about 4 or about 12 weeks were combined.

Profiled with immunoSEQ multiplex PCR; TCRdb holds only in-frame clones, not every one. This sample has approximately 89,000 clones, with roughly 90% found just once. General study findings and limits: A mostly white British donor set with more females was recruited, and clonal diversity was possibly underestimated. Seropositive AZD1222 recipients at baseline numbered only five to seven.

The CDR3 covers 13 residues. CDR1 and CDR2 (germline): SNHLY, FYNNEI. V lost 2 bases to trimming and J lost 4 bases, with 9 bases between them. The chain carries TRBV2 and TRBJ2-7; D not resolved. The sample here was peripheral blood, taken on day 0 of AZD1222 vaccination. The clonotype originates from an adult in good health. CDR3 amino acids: CASSEIDEYEQYF. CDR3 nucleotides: TGTGCCAGCAGTGAAATAGACGAGTACGAGCAGTACTTC.